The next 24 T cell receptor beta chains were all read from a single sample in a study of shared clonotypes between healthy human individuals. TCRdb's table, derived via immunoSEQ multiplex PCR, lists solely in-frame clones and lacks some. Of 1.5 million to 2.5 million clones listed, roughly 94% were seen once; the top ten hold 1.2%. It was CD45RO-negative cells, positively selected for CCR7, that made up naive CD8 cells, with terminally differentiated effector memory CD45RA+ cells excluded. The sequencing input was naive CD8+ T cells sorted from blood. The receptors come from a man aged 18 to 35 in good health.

CDR3 sequence reads: CASSLDLTEMNTEAFF. CDR3 bases: TGCGCCAGCAGCTTGGACTTGACGGAGATGAACACTGAAGCTTTCTTT. J is TRBJ1-1 and V is TRBV5-1; unclear D gene. V dropped 0 bases and J dropped 0 bases, with 12 bases sitting between them. The length of the CDR3 is 16 residues. CDR1 and CDR2 from the germline V gene are SGHRS and YFSETQ.

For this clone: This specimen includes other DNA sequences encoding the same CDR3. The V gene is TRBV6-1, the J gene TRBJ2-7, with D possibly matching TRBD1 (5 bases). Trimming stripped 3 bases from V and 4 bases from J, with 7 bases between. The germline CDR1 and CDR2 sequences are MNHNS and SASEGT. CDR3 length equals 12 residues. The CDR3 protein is CASSDRAYEQYF. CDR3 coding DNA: TGTGCCAGCAGTGACAGGGCGTACGAGCAGTACTTC.

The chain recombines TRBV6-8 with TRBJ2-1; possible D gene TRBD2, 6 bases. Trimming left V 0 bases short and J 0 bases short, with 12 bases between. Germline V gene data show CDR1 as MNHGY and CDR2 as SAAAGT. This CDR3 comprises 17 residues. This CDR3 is CASSYSTSLLSYNEQFF. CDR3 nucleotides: TGTGCCAGCAGTTACTCCACTAGCTTACTCTCCTACAATGAGCAGTTCTTC.

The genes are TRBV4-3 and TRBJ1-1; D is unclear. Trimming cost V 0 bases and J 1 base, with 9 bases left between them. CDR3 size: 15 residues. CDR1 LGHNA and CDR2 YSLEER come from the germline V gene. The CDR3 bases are TGCGCCAGCAGCCAAGATGGTCCCGCGAACACTGAAGCTTTCTTT. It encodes CASSQDGPANTEAFF.

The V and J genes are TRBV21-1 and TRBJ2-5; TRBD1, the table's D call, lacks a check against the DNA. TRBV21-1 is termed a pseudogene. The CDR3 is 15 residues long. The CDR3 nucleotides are TGTGCCAGCAGGACAGTAGAGAGGGGGATGGAGACCCAGTACTTC. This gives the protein CASRTVERGMETQYF.

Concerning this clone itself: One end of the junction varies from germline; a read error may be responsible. The CDR3 DNA follows: TGTGCCAGCACCCAAGGAGTCGGCTACGAGCAGTACTTC. Protein product: CASTQGVGYEQYF. The V and J genes are TRBV16 and TRBJ2-7; D ambiguous. The V gene's germline CDR1 is KGHSY and CDR2 FQNENV. This CDR3 has 13 residues.

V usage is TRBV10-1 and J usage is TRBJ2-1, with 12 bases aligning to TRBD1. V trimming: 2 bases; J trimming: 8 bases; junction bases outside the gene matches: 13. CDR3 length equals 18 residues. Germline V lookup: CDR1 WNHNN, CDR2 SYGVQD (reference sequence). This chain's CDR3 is CASSEKVGTGGLVDEQFF. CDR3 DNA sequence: TGCGCCAGCAGTGAGAAGGTGGGGACAGGGGGCCTTGTGGATGAGCAGTTCTTC.

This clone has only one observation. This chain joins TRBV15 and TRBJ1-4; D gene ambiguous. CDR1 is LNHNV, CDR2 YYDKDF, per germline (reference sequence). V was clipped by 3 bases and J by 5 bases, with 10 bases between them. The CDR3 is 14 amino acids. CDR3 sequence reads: CATSSPRINEKLFF. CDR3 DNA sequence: TGTGCCACCAGCAGCCCTCGAATAAATGAAAAACTGTTTTTT.

CDR3 nucleotide sequence: TGTGCCAGCAGCTTGGTCGGGGGGGCGGACGAGCAGTACTTC. It translates to CASSLVGGADEQYF. The chain recombines TRBV7-3 with TRBJ2-7; 8 nucleotides line up with TRBD2. J was trimmed by 5 bases and V by 3 bases; bases with no gene match: 6. The CDR3 is 14 residues long. Germline values: CDR1 SGHTA, CDR2 FQGTGA.

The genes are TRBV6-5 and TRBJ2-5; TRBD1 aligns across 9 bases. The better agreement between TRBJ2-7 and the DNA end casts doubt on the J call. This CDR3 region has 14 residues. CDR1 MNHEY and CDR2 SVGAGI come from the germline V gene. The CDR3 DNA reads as TGTGCCAGCAGTTGGGGACAGGGAAACTACGAGCAGTACTTC. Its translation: CASSWGQGNYEQYF.

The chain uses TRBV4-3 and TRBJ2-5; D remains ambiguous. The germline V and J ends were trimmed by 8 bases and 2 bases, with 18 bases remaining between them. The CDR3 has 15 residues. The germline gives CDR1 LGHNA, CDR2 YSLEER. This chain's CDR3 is CASGVALADQETQYF. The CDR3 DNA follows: TGCGCCAGCGGAGTGGCCCTGGCGGATCAAGAGACCCAGTACTTC.

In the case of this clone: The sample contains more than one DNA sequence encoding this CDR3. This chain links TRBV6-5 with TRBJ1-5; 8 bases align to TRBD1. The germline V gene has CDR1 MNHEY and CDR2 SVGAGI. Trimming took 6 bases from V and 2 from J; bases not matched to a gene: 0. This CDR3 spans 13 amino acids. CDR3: CASRGQGNQPQHF. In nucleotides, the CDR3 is TGTGCCAGCAGGGGACAGGGCAATCAGCCCCAGCATTTT.

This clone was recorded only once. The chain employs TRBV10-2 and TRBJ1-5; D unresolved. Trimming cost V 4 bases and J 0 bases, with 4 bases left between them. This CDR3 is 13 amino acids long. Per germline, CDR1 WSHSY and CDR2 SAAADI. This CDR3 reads CASSVGSNQPQHF. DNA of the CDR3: TGCGCCAGCAGTGTGGGTAGCAATCAGCCCCAGCATTTT.

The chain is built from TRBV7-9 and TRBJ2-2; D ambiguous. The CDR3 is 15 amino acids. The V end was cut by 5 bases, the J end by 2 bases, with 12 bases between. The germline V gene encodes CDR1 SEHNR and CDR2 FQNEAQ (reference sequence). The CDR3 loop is CASSPEQANTGELFF. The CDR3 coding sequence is TGTGCCAGCAGCCCAGAGCAGGCTAACACCGGGGAGCTGTTTTTT.

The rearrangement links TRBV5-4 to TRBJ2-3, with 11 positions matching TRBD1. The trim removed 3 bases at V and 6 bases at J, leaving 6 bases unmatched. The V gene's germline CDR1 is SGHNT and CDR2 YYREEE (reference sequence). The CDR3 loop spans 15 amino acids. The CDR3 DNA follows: TGTGCCAGCAGCTGGGGACAGGGGGGGATCGATACGCAGTATTTT. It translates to CASSWGQGGIDTQYF.

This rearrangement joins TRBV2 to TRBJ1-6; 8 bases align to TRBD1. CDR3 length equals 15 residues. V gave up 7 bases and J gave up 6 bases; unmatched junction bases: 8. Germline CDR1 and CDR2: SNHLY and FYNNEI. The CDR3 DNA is TGTGCCAGCAAAGCAGGGGGCGCGCCTAATTCACCCCTCCACTTT. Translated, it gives CASKAGGAPNSPLHF.

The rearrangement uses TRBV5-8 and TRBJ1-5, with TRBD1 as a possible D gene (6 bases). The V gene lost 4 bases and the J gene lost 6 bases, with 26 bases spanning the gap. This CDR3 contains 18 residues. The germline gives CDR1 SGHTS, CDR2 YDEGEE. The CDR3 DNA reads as TGTGCCAGCAGCCGGCCGAGGGACCGGGGGCAAGCCATTCAGCCCCAGCATTTT. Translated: CASSRPRDRGQAIQPQHF.

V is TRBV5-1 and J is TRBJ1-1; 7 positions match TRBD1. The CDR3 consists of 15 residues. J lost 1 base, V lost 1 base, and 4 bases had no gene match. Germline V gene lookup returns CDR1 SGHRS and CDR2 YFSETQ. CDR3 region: CASSLSPGGNTEAFF. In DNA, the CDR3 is TGCGCCAGCAGCTTGTCTCCAGGGGGGAACACTGAAGCTTTCTTT.

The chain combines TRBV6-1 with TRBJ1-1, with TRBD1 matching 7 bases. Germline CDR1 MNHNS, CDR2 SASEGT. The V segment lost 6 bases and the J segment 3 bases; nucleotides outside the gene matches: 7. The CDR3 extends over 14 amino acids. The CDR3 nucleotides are TGTGCCAGCAGGATACAGGGGATGGACACTGAAGCTTTCTTT. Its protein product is CASRIQGMDTEAFF.

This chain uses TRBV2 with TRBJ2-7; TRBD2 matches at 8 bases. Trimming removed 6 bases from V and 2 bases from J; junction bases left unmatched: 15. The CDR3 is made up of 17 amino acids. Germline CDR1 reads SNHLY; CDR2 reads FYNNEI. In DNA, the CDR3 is TGTGCCAGCAGACCCGCCCGGGGGGGCCGGGACACCTACGAGCAGTACTTC. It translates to CASRPARGGRDTYEQYF.

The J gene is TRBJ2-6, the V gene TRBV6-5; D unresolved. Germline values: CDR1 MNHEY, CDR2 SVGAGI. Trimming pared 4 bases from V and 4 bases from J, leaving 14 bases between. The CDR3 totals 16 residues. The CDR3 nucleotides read TGTGCCAGCAGTTTCCTCCCAGGAGAAGGGGCCAACGTCCTGACTTTC. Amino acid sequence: CASSFLPGEGANVLTF.

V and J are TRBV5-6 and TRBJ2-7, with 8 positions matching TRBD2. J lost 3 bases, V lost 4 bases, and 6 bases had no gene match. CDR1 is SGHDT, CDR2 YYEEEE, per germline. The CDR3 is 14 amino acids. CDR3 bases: TGTGCCAGCAGCCCCGGGACTAGTGTCTACGAGCAGTACTTC. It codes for CASSPGTSVYEQYF.

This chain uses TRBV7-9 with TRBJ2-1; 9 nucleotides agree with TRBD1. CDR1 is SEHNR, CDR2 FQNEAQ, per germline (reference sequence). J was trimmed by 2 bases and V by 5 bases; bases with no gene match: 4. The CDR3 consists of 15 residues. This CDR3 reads CASSARDRAYNEQFF. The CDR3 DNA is TGTGCCAGCAGCGCCCGGGACAGGGCCTACAATGAGCAGTTCTTC.

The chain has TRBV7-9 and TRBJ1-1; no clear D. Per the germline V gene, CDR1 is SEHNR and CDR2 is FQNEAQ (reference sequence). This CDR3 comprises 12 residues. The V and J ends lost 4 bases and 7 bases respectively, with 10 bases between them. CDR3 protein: CASSSGSLEAFF. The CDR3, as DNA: TGTGCCAGCAGCTCGGGTTCCCTTGAAGCTTTCTTT.